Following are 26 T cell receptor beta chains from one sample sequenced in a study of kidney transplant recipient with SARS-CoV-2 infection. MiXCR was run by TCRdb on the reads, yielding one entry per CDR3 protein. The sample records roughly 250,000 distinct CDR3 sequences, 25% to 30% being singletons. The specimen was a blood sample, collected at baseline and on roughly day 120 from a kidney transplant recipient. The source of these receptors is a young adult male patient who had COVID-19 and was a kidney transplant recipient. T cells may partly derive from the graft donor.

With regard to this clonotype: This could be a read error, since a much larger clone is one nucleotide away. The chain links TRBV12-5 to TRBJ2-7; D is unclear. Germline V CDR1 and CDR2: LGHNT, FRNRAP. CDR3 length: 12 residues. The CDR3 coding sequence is TGTGCTGGTGGTTTCACGCCCTACGAGCAGTACTTC. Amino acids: CAGGFTPYEQYF.

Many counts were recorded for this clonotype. The CDR3 spells CASSHTIRSRKTYGYTF. CDR3 coding DNA: TGTGCCAGCAGTCATACAATACGCTCTAGAAAGACCTATGGCTACACCTTC. V usage is TRBV6-8 and J usage is TRBJ1-2; D unclear. There are 17 residues in the CDR3. V lost 5 bases to trimming and J lost 4 bases, with 23 bases between them. From germline, CDR1 is MNHGY and CDR2 SAAAGT.

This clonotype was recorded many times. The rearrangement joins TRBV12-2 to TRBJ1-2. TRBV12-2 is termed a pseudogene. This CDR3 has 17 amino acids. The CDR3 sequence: CASRPHSTPRKTYGYTF. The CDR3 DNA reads TGTGCAAGTCGCCCTCACTCGACTCCACGAAAGACCTATGGCTACACCTTC.

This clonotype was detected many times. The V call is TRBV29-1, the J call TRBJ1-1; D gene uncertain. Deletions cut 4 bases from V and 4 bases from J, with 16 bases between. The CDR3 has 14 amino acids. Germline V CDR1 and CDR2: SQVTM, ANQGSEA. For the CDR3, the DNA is TGCAGCGTTGTCCCGGGCGGTGGTGGCACTGAAGCTTTCTTT. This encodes CSVVPGGGGTEAFF.

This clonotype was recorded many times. CDR3 region: CATSGEGRCGKTYGYTF. The CDR3 region has the DNA TGTGCCACCAGCGGTGAGGGAAGGTGTGGAAAGACCTATGGCTACACCTTC. The rearrangement uses TRBV15 and TRBJ1-2; D not resolved. The V end was cut by 5 bases, the J end by 4 bases, with 23 bases between. Germline CDR1 and CDR2: LNHNV and YYDKDF (reference sequence). This CDR3 is built from 17 residues. The full variable domain, its missing parts supplied by reference TRBV15 and TRBJ1-2, is DAMVIQNPRYQVTQFGKPVTLSCSQTLNHNVMYWYQQKSSQAPKLLFHYYDKDFNNEADTPDNFQSRRPNTSFCFLDIRSPGLGDTAMYLCATSGEGRCGKTYGYTFGSGTRLTVV.

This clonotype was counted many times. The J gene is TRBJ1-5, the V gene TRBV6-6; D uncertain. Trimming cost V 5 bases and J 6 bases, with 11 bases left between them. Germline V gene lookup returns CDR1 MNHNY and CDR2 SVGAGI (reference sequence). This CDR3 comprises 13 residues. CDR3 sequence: CASSPAQGQPQHF. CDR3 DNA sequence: TGTGCCAGCAGTCCCGCCCAAGGTCAGCCCCAGCATTTT.

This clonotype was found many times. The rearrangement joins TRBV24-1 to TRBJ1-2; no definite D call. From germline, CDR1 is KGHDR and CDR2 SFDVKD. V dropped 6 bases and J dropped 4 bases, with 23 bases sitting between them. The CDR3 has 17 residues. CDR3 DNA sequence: TGTGCCACCAGTCGTCATGATAGTACCAGAAAGACCTATGGCTACACCTTC. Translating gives CATSRHDSTRKTYGYTF.

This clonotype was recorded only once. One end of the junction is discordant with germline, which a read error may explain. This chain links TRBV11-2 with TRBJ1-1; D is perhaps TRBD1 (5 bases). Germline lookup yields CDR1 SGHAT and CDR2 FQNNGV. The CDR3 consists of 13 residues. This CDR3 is CANSPGTYTEAFF. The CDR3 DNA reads TGTGCCAACAGCCCAGGGACGTACACTGAAGCTTTCTTT.

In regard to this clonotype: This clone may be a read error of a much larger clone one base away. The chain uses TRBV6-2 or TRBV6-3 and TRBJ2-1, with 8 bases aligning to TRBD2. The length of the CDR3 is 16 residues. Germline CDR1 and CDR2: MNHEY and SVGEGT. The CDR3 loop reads CASSSSYSGIDNEQLF. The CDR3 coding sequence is TGTGCCAGCAGTTCATCCTATAGCGGGATAGACAATGAGCAGCTCTTC.

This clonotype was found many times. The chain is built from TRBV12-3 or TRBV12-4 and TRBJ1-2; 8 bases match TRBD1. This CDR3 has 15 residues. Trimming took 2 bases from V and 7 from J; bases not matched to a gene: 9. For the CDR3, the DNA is TGTGCCAGCAGTTTATGGGGACAGGCTTCTTCTGGCTACACCTTC. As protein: CASSLWGQASSGYTF.

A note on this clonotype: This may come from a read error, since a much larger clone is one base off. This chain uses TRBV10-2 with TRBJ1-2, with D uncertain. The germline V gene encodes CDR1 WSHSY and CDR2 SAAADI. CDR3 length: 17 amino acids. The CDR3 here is CASSLVNTSRKTYDYTF. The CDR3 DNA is TGCGCCAGCAGTCTGGTAAACACTTCTAGAAAGACCTATGACTACACCTTC.

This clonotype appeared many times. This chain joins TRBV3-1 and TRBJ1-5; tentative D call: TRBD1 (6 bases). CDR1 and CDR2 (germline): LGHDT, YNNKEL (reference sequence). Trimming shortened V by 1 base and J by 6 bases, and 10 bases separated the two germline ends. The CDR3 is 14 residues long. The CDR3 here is CASSQVRGGQPQHF. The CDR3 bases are TGTGCCAGCAGCCAAGTCAGGGGTGGTCAGCCCCAGCATTTT.

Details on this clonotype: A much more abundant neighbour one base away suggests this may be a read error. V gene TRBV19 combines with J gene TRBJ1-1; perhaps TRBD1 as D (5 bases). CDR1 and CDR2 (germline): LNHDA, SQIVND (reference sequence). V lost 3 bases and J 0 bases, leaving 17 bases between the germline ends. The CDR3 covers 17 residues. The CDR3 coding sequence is TGTGCCAGTAGTATCCCTACAGAGGGGACGATGAACACTGAAGCTTTCTTT. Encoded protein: CASSIPTEGTMNTEAFF. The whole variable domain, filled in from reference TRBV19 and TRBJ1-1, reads DGGITQSPKYLFRKEGQNVTLSCEQNLNHDAMYWYRQDPGQGLRLIYYSQIVNDFQKGDIAEGYSVSREKKESFPLTVTSAQKNPTAFYLCASSIPTEGTMNTEAFFGQGTRLTVV.

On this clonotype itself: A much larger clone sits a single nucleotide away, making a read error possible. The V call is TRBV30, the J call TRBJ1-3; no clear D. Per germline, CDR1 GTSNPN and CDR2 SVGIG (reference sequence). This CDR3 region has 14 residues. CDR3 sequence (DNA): TGTGCCAGGAGCCAGGTCGTTGGAGGAAACACCATATATTTT. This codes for CARSQVVGGNTIYF. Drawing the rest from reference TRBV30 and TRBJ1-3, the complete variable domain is SQTIHQWPATLVQPVGSPLSLECTVEGTSNPNLYWYRQAAGRGLQLLFYSVGIGQISSEVPQNLSASRPQDRQFILSSKKLLLSDSGFYLCARSQVVGGNTIYFGEGSWLTVV.

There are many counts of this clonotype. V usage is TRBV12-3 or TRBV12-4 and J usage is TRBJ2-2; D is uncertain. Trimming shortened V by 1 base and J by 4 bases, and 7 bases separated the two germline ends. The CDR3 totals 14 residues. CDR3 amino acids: CASSLGRSTGELFF. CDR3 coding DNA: TGTGCCAGCAGTTTAGGGCGGAGCACCGGGGAGCTGTTTTTT.

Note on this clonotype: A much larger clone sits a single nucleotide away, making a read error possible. CDR3 coding DNA: TGTGCCAGCAGCTTAGGAGGCAGGGGGCAGTTCACAGATATGCAGTATTTT. Amino acid sequence: CASSLGGRGQFTDMQYF. The V and J genes are TRBV7-2 and TRBJ2-3; 8 bases line up with TRBD1. CDR1 SGHTA and CDR2 FQGNSA come from the germline V gene. The CDR3 has 17 amino acids.

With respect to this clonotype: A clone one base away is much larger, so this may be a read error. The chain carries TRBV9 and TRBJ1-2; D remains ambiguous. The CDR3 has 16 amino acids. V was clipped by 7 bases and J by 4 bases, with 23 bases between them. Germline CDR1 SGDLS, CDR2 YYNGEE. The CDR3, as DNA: TGTGCCAGCTCCGGCTCGTACTCAAGAAAGGCCTATGGCTACACCTTC. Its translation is CASSGSYSRKAYGYTF.

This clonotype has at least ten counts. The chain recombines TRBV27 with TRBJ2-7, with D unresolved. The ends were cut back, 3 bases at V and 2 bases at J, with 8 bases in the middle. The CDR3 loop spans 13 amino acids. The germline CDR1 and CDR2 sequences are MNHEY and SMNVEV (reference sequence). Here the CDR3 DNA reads TGTGCCAGCAGTTTTTCGGGCCCCTACGAGCAGTACTTC. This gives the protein CASSFSGPYEQYF.

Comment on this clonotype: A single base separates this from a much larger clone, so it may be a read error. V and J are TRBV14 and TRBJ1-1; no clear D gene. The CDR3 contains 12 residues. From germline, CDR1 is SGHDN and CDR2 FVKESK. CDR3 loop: CTSSQVRGKAFF. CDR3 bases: TGTACCAGCAGCCAGGTCCGAGGTAAAGCTTTCTTT.

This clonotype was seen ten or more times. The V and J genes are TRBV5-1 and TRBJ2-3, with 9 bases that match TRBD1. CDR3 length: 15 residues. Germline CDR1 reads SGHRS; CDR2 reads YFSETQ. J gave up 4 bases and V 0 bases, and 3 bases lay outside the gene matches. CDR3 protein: CASSLGQGDPDTQYF. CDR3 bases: TGCGCCAGCAGCTTGGGACAGGGGGATCCAGATACGCAGTATTTT.

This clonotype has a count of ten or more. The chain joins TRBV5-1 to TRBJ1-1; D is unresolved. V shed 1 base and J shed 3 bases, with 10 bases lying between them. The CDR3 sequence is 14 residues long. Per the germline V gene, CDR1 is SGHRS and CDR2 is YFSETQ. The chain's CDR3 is CASSLSVTYTEAFF. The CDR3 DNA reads TGCGCCAGCAGCTTGTCTGTCACTTACACTGAAGCTTTCTTT.

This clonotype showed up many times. The CDR3 region is CASRAVGGAHYGYTF. The CDR3 DNA follows: TGTGCCAGCAGGGCGGTGGGGGGCGCTCACTATGGCTACACCTTC. The J gene is TRBJ1-2, the V gene TRBV28, with D perhaps TRBD1 (6 bases). The CDR3 extends over 15 amino acids. Germline loops: CDR1 MDHEN, CDR2 SYDVKM. V dropped 6 bases and J dropped 3 bases, with 17 bases sitting between them.

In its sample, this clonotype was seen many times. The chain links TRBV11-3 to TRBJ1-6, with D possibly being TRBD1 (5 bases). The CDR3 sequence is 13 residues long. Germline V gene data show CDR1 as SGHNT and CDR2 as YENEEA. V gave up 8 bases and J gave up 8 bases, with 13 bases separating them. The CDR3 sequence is CASSYRIDSPLHF. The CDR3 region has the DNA TGTGCCAGCTCATACAGGATTGATTCACCCCTCCACTTT.

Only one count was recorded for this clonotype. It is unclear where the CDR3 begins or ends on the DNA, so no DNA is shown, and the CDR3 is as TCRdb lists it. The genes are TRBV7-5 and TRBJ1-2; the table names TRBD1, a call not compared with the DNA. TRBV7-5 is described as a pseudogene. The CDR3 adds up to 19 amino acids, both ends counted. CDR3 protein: CISVPEGQTEVGKTYGYTF.

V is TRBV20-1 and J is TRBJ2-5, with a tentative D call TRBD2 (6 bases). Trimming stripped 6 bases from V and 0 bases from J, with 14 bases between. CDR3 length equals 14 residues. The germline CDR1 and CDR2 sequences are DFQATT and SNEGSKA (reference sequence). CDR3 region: CSARGGDYQETQYF. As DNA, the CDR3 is TGCAGTGCCCGCGGTGGGGACTACCAAGAGACCCAGTACTTC.

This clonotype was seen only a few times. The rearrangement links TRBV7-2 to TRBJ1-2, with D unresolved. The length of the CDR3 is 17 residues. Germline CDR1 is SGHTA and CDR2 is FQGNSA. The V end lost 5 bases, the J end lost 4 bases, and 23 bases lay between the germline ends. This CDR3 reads CASSNCTRDGKTYGYTF. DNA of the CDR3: TGTGCCAGCAGCAATTGCACCAGAGACGGAAAGACCTATGGCTACACCTTC.